The 5 T cell receptor beta chains given below trace back to one sample, sequenced in a study of Ad26.COV2.S vaccination and SARS-CoV-2 variants. The treatment: some 20 received Ad26.COV2.S at low or high dose, single or two shots; several received placebo; per-sample allocation not given. Samples came from day 63 after the first vaccine or placebo injection. The table came from immunoSEQ multiplex PCR; TCRdb's copy has only in-frame clones and leaves some out. This sample has around 340,000 clones; about 89% occur once, and the top ten carry approximately 5%. Sequencing used peripheral blood, obtained in a trial of Ad26.COV2.S vaccine versus placebo. The receptor set was obtained from a person between 18 and 59 years old who received the Ad26.COV2.S COVID-19 vaccine or a placebo.

In this sample, this clone turned up many times. V and J are TRBV19 and TRBJ1-2; D perhaps matches TRBD1 (6 bases). V lost 10 bases and J 9 bases, leaving 24 bases between the germline ends. The CDR3 is 14 amino acids. Germline loops: CDR1 LNHDA, CDR2 SQIVND (reference sequence). The CDR3 region has the DNA TGTGCCACCACGGGGGGCACATTACGGGGGAGCTACACCTTC. This gives the protein CATTGGTLRGSYTF.

The chain uses TRBV19 and TRBJ1-1; 9 bases line up with TRBD1. Germline trimming cut 5 bases from V and 8 bases from J; bases unmatched to any gene: 9. Germline CDR1 is LNHDA and CDR2 is SQIVND (reference sequence). This CDR3 region has 14 residues. The CDR3: CASSSRDRAWEAFF. The CDR3 DNA reads TGTGCCAGTAGTTCAAGGGACAGGGCTTGGGAAGCTTTCTTT.

The V and J genes are TRBV9 and TRBJ1-6, with D possibly being TRBD1 (6 bases). The CDR3 extends over 14 amino acids. Germline V gene data show CDR1 as SGDLS and CDR2 as YYNGEE. The V end was cut by 4 bases, the J end by 3 bases, with 8 bases between. The CDR3 coding sequence is TGTGCCAGCAGCTCGGACAGCTATAATTCACCCCTCCACTTT. It codes for CASSSDSYNSPLHF.

The chain carries TRBV5-6 and TRBJ1-3; perhaps TRBD1 as D (6 bases). In germline, CDR1 is SGHDT, CDR2 YYEEEE. V lost 4 bases and J 4 bases, leaving 15 bases between the germline ends. The CDR3 loop spans 15 amino acids. CDR3 in amino acids: CASSAAQGGGNTIYF. The CDR3 coding sequence is TGTGCCAGCAGCGCCGCACAGGGTGGGGGAAACACCATATATTTT.

This chain links TRBV11-2 with TRBJ2-5, with 10 bases that match TRBD2. Germline V lookup: CDR1 SGHAT, CDR2 FQNNGV. The length of the CDR3 is 15 residues. J was trimmed by 5 bases and V by 2 bases; bases with no gene match: 5. As DNA, the CDR3 is TGTGCCAGCAGCTTACTAGCGGGAGATTCGGAGACCCAGTACTTC. Translation gives CASSLLAGDSETQYF.